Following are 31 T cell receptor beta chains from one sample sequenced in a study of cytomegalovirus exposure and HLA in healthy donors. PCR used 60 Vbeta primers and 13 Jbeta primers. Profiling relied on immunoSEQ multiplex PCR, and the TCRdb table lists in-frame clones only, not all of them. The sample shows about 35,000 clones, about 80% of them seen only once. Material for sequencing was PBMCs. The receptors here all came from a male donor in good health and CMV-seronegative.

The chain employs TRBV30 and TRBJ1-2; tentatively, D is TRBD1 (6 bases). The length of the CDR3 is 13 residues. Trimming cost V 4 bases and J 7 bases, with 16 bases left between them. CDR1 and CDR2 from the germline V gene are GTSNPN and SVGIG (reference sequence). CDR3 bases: TGTGCCTGGACCTCCAACAGGGTCTCTGGCTACACCTTC. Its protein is CAWTSNRVSGYTF.

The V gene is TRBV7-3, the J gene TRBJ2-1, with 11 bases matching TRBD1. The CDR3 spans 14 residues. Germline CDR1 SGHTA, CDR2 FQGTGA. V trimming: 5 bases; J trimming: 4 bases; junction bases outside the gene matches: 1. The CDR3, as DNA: TGTGCCAGCAGCCGGGACAGGGGGTACAATGAGCAGTTCTTC. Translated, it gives CASSRDRGYNEQFF.

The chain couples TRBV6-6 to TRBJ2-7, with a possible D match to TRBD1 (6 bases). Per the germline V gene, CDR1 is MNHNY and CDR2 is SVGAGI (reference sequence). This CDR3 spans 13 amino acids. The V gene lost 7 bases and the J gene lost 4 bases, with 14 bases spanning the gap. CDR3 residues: CASNLQQGYEQYF. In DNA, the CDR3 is TGTGCCAGCAACCTTCAACAGGGATACGAGCAGTACTTC.

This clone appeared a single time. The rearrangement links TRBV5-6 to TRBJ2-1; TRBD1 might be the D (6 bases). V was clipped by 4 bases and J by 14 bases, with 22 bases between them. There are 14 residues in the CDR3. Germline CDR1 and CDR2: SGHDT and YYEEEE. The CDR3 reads CASSPWGGTPGEFF. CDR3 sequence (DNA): TGTGCCAGCAGCCCATGGGGTGGGACCCCAGGGGAGTTCTTC.

CDR3 residues: CASGQGANYGYTF. DNA of the CDR3: TGTGCCAGCGGACAGGGGGCTAACTATGGCTACACCTTC. This rearrangement joins TRBV27 to TRBJ1-2, with TRBD1 identical over 10 bases. The CDR3 consists of 13 residues. Germline values: CDR1 MNHEY, CDR2 SMNVEV (reference sequence). V was clipped by 8 bases and J by 0 bases; unmatched bases: 0.

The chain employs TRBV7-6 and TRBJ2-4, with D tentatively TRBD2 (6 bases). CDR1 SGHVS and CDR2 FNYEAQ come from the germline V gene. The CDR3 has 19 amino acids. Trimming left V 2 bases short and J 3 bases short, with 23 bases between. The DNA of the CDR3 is TGTGCCAGCAGCTTATTCGGGGAGGTACCTCGAGGTGGCAAAAACATTCAGTACTTC. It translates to CASSLFGEVPRGGKNIQYF.

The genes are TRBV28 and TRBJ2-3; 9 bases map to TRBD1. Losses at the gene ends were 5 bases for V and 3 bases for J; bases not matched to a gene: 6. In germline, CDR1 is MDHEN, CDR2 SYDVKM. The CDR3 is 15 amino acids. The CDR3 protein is CASSPGTGFTDTQYF. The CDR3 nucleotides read TGTGCCAGCAGTCCCGGGACAGGGTTTACAGATACGCAGTATTTT.

The CDR3 region is CASSLYDSSYEQYF. The CDR3 DNA follows: TGTGCCAGCAGCCTATACGACAGCTCCTACGAGCAGTACTTC. The chain recombines TRBV4-2 with TRBJ2-7, with a possible D match to TRBD1 (5 bases). There are 14 residues in the CDR3. Germline CDR1 LGHNA, CDR2 YNFKEQ. Between the trimmed V and J ends, which lost 4 bases and 0 bases, there was a span of 10 bases.

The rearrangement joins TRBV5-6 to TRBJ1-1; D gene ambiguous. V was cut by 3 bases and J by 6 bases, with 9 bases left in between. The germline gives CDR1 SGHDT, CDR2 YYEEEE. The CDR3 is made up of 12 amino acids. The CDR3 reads CASSSQWSEAFF. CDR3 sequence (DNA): TGTGCCAGCAGCTCCCAGTGGTCTGAAGCTTTCTTT.

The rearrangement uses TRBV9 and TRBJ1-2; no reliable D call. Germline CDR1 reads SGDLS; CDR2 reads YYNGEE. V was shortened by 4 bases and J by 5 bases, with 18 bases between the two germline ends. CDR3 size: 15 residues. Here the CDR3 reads CASSSGIPLGYGYTF. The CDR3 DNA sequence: TGTGCCAGCAGCTCCGGGATCCCCCTGGGATATGGCTACACCTTC. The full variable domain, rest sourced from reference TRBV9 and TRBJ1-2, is DSGVTQTPKHLITATGQRVTLRCSPRSGDLSVYWYQQSLDQGLQFLIQYYNGEERAKGNILERFSAQQFPDLHSELNLSSLELGDSALYFCASSSGIPLGYGYTFGSGTRLTVV.

CDR3 coding DNA: TGTGCCAGCAGTGAACTTGGGGAACTAGCGAGGGTCCATGAGCAGTTCTTC. Its translation is CASSELGELARVHEQFF. The genes are TRBV25-1 and TRBJ2-1, with 7 bases fitting TRBD2. The CDR3 is made up of 17 amino acids. The germline CDR1 and CDR2 sequences are MGHDK and SYGVNS. The V gene end was trimmed by 2 bases and the J gene end by 8 bases; junction bases not matched to a gene: 15.

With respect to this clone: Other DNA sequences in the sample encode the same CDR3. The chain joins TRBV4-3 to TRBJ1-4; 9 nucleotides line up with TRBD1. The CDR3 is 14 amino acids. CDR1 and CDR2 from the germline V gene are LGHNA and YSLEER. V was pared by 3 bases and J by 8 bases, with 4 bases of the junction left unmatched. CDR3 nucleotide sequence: TGCGCCAGCAGCCAGGGACAGGGAAACGAAAAACTGTTTTTT. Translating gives CASSQGQGNEKLFF.

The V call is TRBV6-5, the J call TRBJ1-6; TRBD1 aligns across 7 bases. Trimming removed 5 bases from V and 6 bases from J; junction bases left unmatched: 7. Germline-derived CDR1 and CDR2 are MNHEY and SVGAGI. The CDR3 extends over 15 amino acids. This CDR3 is CASSVLGTVNSPLHF. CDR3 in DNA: TGTGCCAGCAGTGTACTGGGGACAGTTAATTCACCCCTCCACTTT.

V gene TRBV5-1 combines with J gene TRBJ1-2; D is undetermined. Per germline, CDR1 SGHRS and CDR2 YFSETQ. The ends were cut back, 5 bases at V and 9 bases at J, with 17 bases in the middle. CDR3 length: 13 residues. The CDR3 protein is CASRWETAPSYTF. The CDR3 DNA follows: TGCGCCAGCAGATGGGAGACCGCCCCCAGCTACACCTTC.

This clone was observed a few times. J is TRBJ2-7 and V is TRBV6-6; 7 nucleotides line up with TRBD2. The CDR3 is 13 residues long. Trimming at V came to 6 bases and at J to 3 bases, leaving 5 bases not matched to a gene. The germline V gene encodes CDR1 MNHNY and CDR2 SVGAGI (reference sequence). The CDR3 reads CASSRGLSYEQYF. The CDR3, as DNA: TGTGCCAGCAGCCGGGGACTAAGCTACGAGCAGTACTTC.

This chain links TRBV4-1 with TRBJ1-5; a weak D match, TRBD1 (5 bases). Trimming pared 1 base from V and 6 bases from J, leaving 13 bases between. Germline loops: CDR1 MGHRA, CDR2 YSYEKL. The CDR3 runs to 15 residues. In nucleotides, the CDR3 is TGCGCCAGCAGCCAAGTGGAAGGGGTCGGTCAGCCCCAGCATTTT. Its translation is CASSQVEGVGQPQHF.

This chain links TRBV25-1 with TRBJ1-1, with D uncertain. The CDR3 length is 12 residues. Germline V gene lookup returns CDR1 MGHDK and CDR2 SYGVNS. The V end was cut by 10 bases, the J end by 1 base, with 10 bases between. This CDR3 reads CAIPNWNTEAFF. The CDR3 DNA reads TGTGCCATCCCCAACTGGAACACTGAAGCTTTCTTT.

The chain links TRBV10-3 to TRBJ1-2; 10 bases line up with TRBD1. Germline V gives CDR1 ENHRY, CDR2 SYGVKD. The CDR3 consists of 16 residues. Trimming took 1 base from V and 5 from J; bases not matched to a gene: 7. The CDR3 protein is CAISEYGQGVIYGYTF. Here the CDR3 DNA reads TGTGCCATCAGTGAGTACGGACAGGGGGTTATTTATGGCTACACCTTC.

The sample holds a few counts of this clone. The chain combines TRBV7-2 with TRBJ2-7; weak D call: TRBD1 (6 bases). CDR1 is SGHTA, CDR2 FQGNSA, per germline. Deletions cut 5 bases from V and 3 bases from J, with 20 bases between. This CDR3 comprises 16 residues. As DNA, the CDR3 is TGTGCCAGCAGCCCCCTGATGACAGGTGCAGTCTACGAGCAGTACTTC. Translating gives CASSPLMTGAVYEQYF. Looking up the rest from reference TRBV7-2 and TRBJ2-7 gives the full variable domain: GAGVSQSPSNKVTEKGKDVELRCDPISGHTALYWYRQSLGQGLEFLIYFQGNSAPDKSGLPSDRFSAERTGGSVSTLTIQRTQQEDSAVYLCASSPLMTGAVYEQYFGPGTRLTVT.

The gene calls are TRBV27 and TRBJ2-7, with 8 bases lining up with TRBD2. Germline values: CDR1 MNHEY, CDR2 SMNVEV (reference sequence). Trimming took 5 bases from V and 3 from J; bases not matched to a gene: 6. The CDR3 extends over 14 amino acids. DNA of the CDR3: TGTGCCAGCAGTCCGGGGGGGGAGAACTACGAGCAGTACTTC. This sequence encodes CASSPGGENYEQYF.

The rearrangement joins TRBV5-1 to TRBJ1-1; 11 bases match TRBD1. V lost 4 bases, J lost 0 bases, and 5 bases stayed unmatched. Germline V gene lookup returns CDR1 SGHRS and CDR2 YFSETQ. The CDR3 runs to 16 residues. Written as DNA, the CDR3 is TGCGCCAGCAGCGGTGGACAGGGGGCGATGAACACTGAAGCTTTCTTT. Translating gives CASSGGQGAMNTEAFF. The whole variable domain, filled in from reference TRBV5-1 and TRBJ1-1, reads KAGVTQTPRYLIKTRGQQVTLSCSPISGHRSVSWYQQTPGQGLQFLFEYFSETQRNKGNFPGRFSGRQFSNSRSEMNVSTLELGDSALYLCASSGGQGAMNTEAFFGQGTRLTVV.

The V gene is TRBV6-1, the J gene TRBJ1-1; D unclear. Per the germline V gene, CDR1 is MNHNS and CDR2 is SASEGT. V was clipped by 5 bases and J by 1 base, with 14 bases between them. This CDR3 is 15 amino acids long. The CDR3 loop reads CASSSPLEWNTEAFF. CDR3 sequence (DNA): TGTGCCAGCAGTAGCCCTCTGGAGTGGAACACTGAAGCTTTCTTT.

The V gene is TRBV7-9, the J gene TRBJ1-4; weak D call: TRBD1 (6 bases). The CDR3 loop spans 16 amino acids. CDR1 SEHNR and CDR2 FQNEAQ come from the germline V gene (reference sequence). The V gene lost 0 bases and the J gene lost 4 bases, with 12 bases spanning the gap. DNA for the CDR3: TGTGCCAGCAGCTTAGCGCAAACAGGGATTAATGAAAAACTGTTTTTT. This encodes CASSLAQTGINEKLFF.

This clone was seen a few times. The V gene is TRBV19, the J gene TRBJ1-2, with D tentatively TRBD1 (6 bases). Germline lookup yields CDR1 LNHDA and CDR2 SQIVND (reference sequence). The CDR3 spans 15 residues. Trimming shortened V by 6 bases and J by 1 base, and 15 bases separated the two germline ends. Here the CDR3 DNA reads TGTGCCAGTAGGCGAACAGGGCCGCTTAACTATGGCTACACCTTC. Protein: CASRRTGPLNYGYTF.

The CDR3 protein is CSAASGVNYEQYF. CDR3 DNA sequence: TGCAGCGCGGCATCGGGGGTAAACTACGAGCAGTACTTC. V is TRBV29-1 and J is TRBJ2-7, with a possible D match to TRBD2 (6 bases). V was pared by 7 bases and J by 3 bases, with 16 bases between. The CDR3 is 13 amino acids. Germline V gene data show CDR1 as SQVTM and CDR2 as ANQGSEA.

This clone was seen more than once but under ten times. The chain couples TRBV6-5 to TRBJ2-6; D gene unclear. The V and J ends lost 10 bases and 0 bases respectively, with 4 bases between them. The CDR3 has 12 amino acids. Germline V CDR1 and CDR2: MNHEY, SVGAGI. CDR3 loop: CATFSGANVLTF. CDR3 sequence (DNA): TGTGCCACCTTCTCTGGGGCCAACGTCCTGACTTTC.

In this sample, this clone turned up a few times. The CDR3, as DNA: TGTGCCAGCAGCGGGACAGGGATTAATGAAAAACTGTTTTTT. This translates into CASSGTGINEKLFF. V is TRBV9 and J is TRBJ1-4, with 8 nucleotides matching TRBD1. Germline V gene sequence: CDR1 SGDLS, CDR2 YYNGEE. The CDR3 is 14 amino acids. Germline trimming cut 3 bases from V and 4 bases from J; bases unmatched to any gene: 2. Complete variable domain (other parts from reference TRBV9 and TRBJ1-4): DSGVTQTPKHLITATGQRVTLRCSPRSGDLSVYWYQQSLDQGLQFLIQYYNGEERAKGNILERFSAQQFPDLHSELNLSSLELGDSALYFCASSGTGINEKLFFGSGTQLSVL.

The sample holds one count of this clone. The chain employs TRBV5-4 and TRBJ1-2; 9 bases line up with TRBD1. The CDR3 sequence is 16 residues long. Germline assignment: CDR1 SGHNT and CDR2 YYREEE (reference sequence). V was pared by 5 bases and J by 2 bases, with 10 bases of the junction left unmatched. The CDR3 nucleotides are TGTGCCAGCAGGCCGGACAGGGGTGCGTCAAACTATGGCTACACCTTC. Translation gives CASRPDRGASNYGYTF. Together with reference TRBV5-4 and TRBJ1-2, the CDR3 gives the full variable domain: ETGVTQSPTHLIKTRGQQVTLRCSSQSGHNTVSWYQQALGQGPQFIFQYYREEENGRGNFPPRFSGLQFPNYSSELNVNALELDDSALYLCASRPDRGASNYGYTFGSGTRLTVV.

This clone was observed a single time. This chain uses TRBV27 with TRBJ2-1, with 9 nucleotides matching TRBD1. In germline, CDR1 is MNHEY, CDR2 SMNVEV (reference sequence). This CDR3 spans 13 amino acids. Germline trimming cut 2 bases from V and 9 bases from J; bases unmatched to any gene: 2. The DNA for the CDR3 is TGTGCCAGCAGTTTAGGGGGACAGGGTGAGCAGTTCTTC. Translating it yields CASSLGGQGEQFF.

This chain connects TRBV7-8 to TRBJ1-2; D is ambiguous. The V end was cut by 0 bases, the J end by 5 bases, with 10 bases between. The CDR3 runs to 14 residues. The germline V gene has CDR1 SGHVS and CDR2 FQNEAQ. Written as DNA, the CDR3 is TGTGCCAGCAGCTTAGCTGGGAGGCAGTATGGCTACACCTTC. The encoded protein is CASSLAGRQYGYTF.

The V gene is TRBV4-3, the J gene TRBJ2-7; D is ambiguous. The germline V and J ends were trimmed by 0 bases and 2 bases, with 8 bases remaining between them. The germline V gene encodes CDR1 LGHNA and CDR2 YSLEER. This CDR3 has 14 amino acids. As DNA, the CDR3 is TGCGCCAGCAGCCAAGACCATCGAGCCTACGAGCAGTACTTC. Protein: CASSQDHRAYEQYF.